The 27 T cell receptor beta chains listed next were all sequenced from one sample in a study of shared clonotypes between healthy human individuals. Measured with immunoSEQ multiplex PCR; TCRdb has only the in-frame clones, and not every one. The sample shows about 2.4 million clones, roughly nine tenths of them seen only once. Sequences were obtained from naive CD4+ T cells sorted from blood. The subset denotes: CD45RA+ positively selected. The receptors come from a man between 18 and 35 years old in good health.

The chain links TRBV5-1 to TRBJ2-5; 8 bases agree with TRBD2. Trimming cost V 4 bases and J 4 bases; bases outside gene matches: 9. This CDR3 contains 15 residues. Germline CDR1 reads SGHRS; CDR2 reads YFSETQ. The CDR3 reads CASSRGLDRAETQYF. CDR3 nucleotides: TGCGCCAGCAGCCGGGGACTAGATCGGGCAGAGACCCAGTACTTC.

The rearrangement joins TRBV19 to TRBJ2-1; no reliable D call. From germline, CDR1 is LNHDA and CDR2 SQIVND (reference sequence). Deletions cut 7 bases from V and 3 bases from J, with 19 bases between. The CDR3 runs 16 residues. The CDR3 loop reads CASNSLGPLGYNEQFF. Here the CDR3 DNA reads TGTGCCAGTAACTCGCTTGGACCCCTCGGCTACAATGAGCAGTTCTTC.

The chain couples TRBV27 to TRBJ1-5; TRBD1 is a possible D gene (6 bases). V gave up 0 bases and J gave up 0 bases, with 15 bases separating them. This CDR3 region has 18 residues. Germline V gene lookup returns CDR1 MNHEY and CDR2 SMNVEV (reference sequence). CDR3: CASSLSMPGDHSNQPQHF. The CDR3 DNA is TGTGCCAGCAGTTTATCGATGCCAGGGGATCATAGCAATCAGCCCCAGCATTTT.

The V and J genes are TRBV10-3 and TRBJ1-5; D is perhaps TRBD1 (6 bases). The CDR3 has 14 residues. V was clipped by 6 bases and J by 3 bases, with 12 bases between them. CDR1 and CDR2 (germline): ENHRY, SYGVKD. The CDR3 bases are TGTGCCATCAGCGAGGACAGCAACAATCAGCCCCAGCATTTT. Translation: CAISEDSNNQPQHF.

This rearrangement joins TRBV6-1 to TRBJ1-2, with D uncertain. CDR3 length: 15 amino acids. Trimming removed 3 bases at V and 2 bases at J, with 13 bases between. Germline V gene sequence: CDR1 MNHNS, CDR2 SASEGT. The CDR3 coding sequence is TGTGCCAGCAGTGAGGCCGGGGTGTCGAACTATGGCTACACCTTC. Translation: CASSEAGVSNYGYTF.

CDR3 loop: CASSPSTLGTDTQYF. CDR3 DNA sequence: TGTGCCAGCAGCCCTAGTACTCTCGGCACAGATACGCAGTATTTT. J is TRBJ2-3 and V is TRBV11-1; D is unclear. Trimming shortened V by 5 bases and J by 1 base, and 13 bases separated the two germline ends. The CDR3 consists of 15 residues. The germline V gene encodes CDR1 SGHAT and CDR2 FQDESV (reference sequence).

The chain has TRBV2 and TRBJ1-1; 8 nucleotides agree with TRBD1. The CDR3 consists of 14 residues. The germline gives CDR1 SNHLY, CDR2 FYNNEI. With 5 bases clipped from V and 1 base from J, the junction kept 3 bases outside the gene matches. The CDR3 protein is CASSPQGGNTEAFF. The CDR3 DNA sequence: TGTGCCAGCAGTCCACAGGGGGGGAACACTGAAGCTTTCTTT.

As concerns this clone: One end of the junction is discordant with germline, which a read error may explain. The chain carries TRBV6-1 and TRBJ1-4; D is unclear. This CDR3 region has 12 residues. CDR1 and CDR2 from the germline V gene are MNHNS and SASEGT. The CDR3 sequence: CASSEADDKLFF. The DNA for the CDR3 is TGTGCCAGCAGTGAAGCGGATGATAAACTGTTTTTT.

DNA of the CDR3: TGTGCCTGGAGCGGGACAGGGGGCGCATGGGTTGAAAAACTGTTTTTT. Protein: CAWSGTGGAWVEKLFF. The chain uses TRBV30 and TRBJ1-4; TRBD1 matches 12 bases. V dropped 3 bases and J dropped 7; count of bases not matched to a gene: 9. The CDR3 is made up of 16 amino acids. Germline CDR1 is GTSNPN and CDR2 is SVGIG (reference sequence). The whole variable domain, remainder taken from reference TRBV30 and TRBJ1-4, is SQTIHQWPATLVQPVGSPLSLECTVEGTSNPNLYWYRQAAGRGLQLLFYSVGIGQISSEVPQNLSASRPQDRQFILSSKKLLLSDSGFYLCAWSGTGGAWVEKLFFGSGTQLSVL.

Comment on this clone: This specimen includes other DNA sequences encoding the same CDR3. The chain couples TRBV5-1 to TRBJ1-1, with 10 nucleotides matching TRBD1. The CDR3 sequence is 15 residues long. Trimming removed 3 bases from V and 1 base from J; junction bases left unmatched: 3. Germline values: CDR1 SGHRS, CDR2 YFSETQ. The chain's CDR3 is CASSWRTGGNTEAFF. As DNA, the CDR3 is TGCGCCAGCAGCTGGCGGACAGGGGGGAACACTGAAGCTTTCTTT.

The sample holds one count of this clone. The genes are TRBV11-2 and TRBJ2-3; either TRBD1 or TRBD2 may supply D (6 bases each). V was cut by 4 bases and J by 0 bases, with 17 bases left in between. This CDR3 contains 17 residues. The germline V gene has CDR1 SGHAT and CDR2 FQNNGV. In DNA, the CDR3 is TGTGCCAGCAGCTCGGGGGAAGGAGGGGGGAGCACAGATACGCAGTATTTT. It is translated as CASSSGEGGGSTDTQYF.

Notes on this clone: The sample carries other DNA sequences with the same CDR3. The rearrangement links TRBV18 to TRBJ2-5; no definite D call. V dropped 2 bases and J dropped 2 bases, with 9 bases sitting between them. Germline lookup yields CDR1 KGHSH and CDR2 LQKENI. The CDR3 length is 14 residues. The CDR3 here is CASSPSGQQETQYF. The CDR3 coding sequence is TGTGCCAGCTCACCATCAGGCCAGCAAGAGACCCAGTACTTC.

This clone occurred a few times. The chain uses TRBV15 and TRBJ2-7; D is unresolved. This CDR3 is built from 12 residues. V was clipped by 0 bases and J by 4 bases, with 4 bases between them. In germline, CDR1 is LNHNV, CDR2 YYDKDF (reference sequence). Written as DNA, the CDR3 is TGTGCCACCAGCAGAGATCATTACGAGCAGTACTTC. Protein sequence: CATSRDHYEQYF.

CDR3 region: CASSQEQTRIGGYTF. The CDR3 DNA reads as TGCGCCAGCAGCCAGGAACAAACAAGAATCGGAGGCTACACCTTC. The chain combines TRBV4-1 with TRBJ1-2; no definite D call. The V end was cut by 3 bases, the J end by 8 bases, with 19 bases between. The CDR3 consists of 15 residues. CDR1 is MGHRA, CDR2 YSYEKL, per germline.

A word on this clone: Other DNA sequences in the same sample also yield this CDR3. The CDR3, as DNA: TGTGCCAGCAGCTTGGTCTCGGGAAATGAGCAGTTCTTC. It translates to CASSLVSGNEQFF. The genes are TRBV5-4 and TRBJ2-1, with a tentative D call TRBD2 (5 bases). Looked up from germline, CDR1 is SGHNT and CDR2 is YYREEE (reference sequence). With 0 bases removed from V and 7 bases from J, the gap between germline ends came to 8 bases. The CDR3 length is 13 residues.

The chain combines TRBV2 with TRBJ1-1; TRBD1 might be the D (5 bases). Per the germline V gene, CDR1 is SNHLY and CDR2 is FYNNEI. CDR3 size: 13 residues. V lost 3 bases, J lost 5 bases, and 10 bases lay in between. CDR3 protein: CASSDRWGTEAFF. Here the CDR3 DNA reads TGTGCCAGCAGTGATCGGTGGGGGACTGAAGCTTTCTTT.

The chain joins TRBV5-4 to TRBJ2-5, with TRBD1 matching over 7 bases. The CDR3 is made up of 17 amino acids. V dropped 2 bases and J dropped 4; count of bases not matched to a gene: 14. The germline V gene encodes CDR1 SGHNT and CDR2 YYREEE (reference sequence). CDR3 coding DNA: TGTGCCAGCAGCTTAAGTGCCAGGGGGTCTGATAGAGAGACCCAGTACTTC. The encoded protein is CASSLSARGSDRETQYF.

The V and J genes are TRBV7-9 and TRBJ2-5; 8 positions agree with TRBD1. Germline V gene data show CDR1 as SEHNR and CDR2 as FQNEAQ (reference sequence). J gave up 2 bases and V 1 base, and 9 bases lay outside the gene matches. This CDR3 is 17 amino acids long. CDR3 protein: CASSLGIGTGQQETQYF. The DNA of the CDR3 is TGTGCCAGCAGCTTAGGAATAGGGACAGGTCAGCAAGAGACCCAGTACTTC.

This clone was observed once. This chain links TRBV9 with TRBJ2-1; 8 nucleotides align to TRBD1. This CDR3 contains 16 residues. V shed 0 bases, J shed 10 bases, and the junction held 12 bases outside the gene matches. Per germline, CDR1 SGDLS and CDR2 YYNGEE. Here the CDR3 DNA reads TGTGCCAGCAGCGTAGACGGGACAGGAACTTTCAGGGAGCAGTTCTTC. It yields the protein CASSVDGTGTFREQFF.

V gene TRBV6-6 combines with J gene TRBJ2-3; TRBD2 aligns across 10 bases. J was trimmed by 0 bases and V by 9 bases; bases with no gene match: 3. The germline V gene encodes CDR1 MNHNY and CDR2 SVGAGI (reference sequence). This CDR3 is built from 14 residues. The CDR3 loop is CASWTSGSTDTQYF. The CDR3, as DNA: TGTGCCAGTTGGACTAGCGGTAGCACAGATACGCAGTATTTT.

The chain is built from TRBV6-5 and TRBJ1-2; D remains unclear. Trimming removed 0 bases at V and 4 bases at J, with 12 bases between. This CDR3 is built from 15 residues. Germline lookup yields CDR1 MNHEY and CDR2 SVGAGI. The DNA of the CDR3 is TGTGCCAGCAGTTACTCGTCACCTAGAACCTATGGCTACACCTTC. Translation: CASSYSSPRTYGYTF.

For this clone: At one end, the junction sequence differs from germline, possibly due to a read error. V and J are TRBV6-1 and TRBJ2-5, with D perhaps being TRBD1 or TRBD2 (5 bases each). Per germline, CDR1 MNHNS and CDR2 SASEGT. The CDR3 extends over 16 amino acids. The CDR3 nucleotides read TGTGCCATCAGTGAGTCGGGGAAGGGGTCCCAAGAGACCCAGTACTTC. Amino acids: CAISESGKGSQETQYF.

The chain combines TRBV25-1 with TRBJ2-5, with no clear D. The V end lost 3 bases, the J end lost 5 bases, and 10 bases lay between the germline ends. The CDR3 runs 13 residues. Germline V gene lookup returns CDR1 MGHDK and CDR2 SYGVNS. CDR3 in DNA: TGTGCCAGCAGTGATCTCTGGGGTGAGACCCAGTACTTC. Translated: CASSDLWGETQYF.

This clone appeared once. The chain has TRBV18 and TRBJ1-6; D uncertain. The V and J ends lost 3 bases and 5 bases respectively, with 11 bases between them. The CDR3 runs 15 residues. Germline V CDR1 and CDR2: KGHSH, LQKENI. CDR3 bases: TGTGCCAGCTCACCTGCAGGAGGTGATAATTCACCCCTCCACTTT. It is translated as CASSPAGGDNSPLHF.

As concerns this clone: Other DNA sequences in this sample translate to the same CDR3. The chain joins TRBV5-4 to TRBJ2-6; D may be TRBD1 or TRBD2 (6 bases each). CDR1 and CDR2 from the germline V gene are SGHNT and YYREEE (reference sequence). Trimming shortened V by 4 bases and J by 4 bases, and 12 bases separated the two germline ends. The CDR3 length is 15 residues. CDR3 DNA: TGTGCCAGCAGCCTAGGGGGGCCAGGGGCCAACGTCCTGACTTTC. Amino acid sequence: CASSLGGPGANVLTF.

The gene calls are TRBV5-1 and TRBJ1-6, with D unresolved. Germline V gives CDR1 SGHRS, CDR2 YFSETQ. The CDR3 is 15 amino acids. The ends were cut back, 0 bases at V and 10 bases at J, with 14 bases in the middle. The DNA of the CDR3 is TGCGCCAGCAGCTTGGAGATGGGTATGGGATCACCCCTCCACTTT. It yields the protein CASSLEMGMGSPLHF.

The CDR3 DNA sequence: TGTGCCAGCAGCAAGACCACAGGGGATGGAAACACCATATATTTT. This sequence encodes CASSKTTGDGNTIYF. This chain uses TRBV7-9 with TRBJ1-3, with 7 bases identical to TRBD1. Germline V lookup: CDR1 SEHNR, CDR2 FQNEAQ (reference sequence). V shed 5 bases, J shed 3 bases, and the junction held 7 bases outside the gene matches. The CDR3 sequence is 15 residues long.